This T cell receptor beta chain originates from a study of blood T cell repertoires in COVID-19. Clones were sequenced by immunoSEQ multiplex PCR, and TCRdb holds only the in-frame ones, with some missing. The sample consists of a few hundred thousand clones, more than 65% of them appearing once. Looked up from germline, CDR1 is SGHTA and CDR2 is FQGNSA. Germline trimming cut 4 bases from V and 3 bases from J; bases unmatched to any gene: 6. This CDR3 comprises 15 residues. Input material: peripheral blood. The TCR sequence derives from a woman between 40 and 50 years old who had recovered from COVID-19. J is TRBJ1-5 and V is TRBV7-2, with 7 bases identical to TRBD1. CDR3 nucleotide sequence: TGTGCCAGCAGCTCTGACAGGGTCCTCAATCAGCCCCAGCATTTT. Translating gives CASSSDRVLNQPQHF.